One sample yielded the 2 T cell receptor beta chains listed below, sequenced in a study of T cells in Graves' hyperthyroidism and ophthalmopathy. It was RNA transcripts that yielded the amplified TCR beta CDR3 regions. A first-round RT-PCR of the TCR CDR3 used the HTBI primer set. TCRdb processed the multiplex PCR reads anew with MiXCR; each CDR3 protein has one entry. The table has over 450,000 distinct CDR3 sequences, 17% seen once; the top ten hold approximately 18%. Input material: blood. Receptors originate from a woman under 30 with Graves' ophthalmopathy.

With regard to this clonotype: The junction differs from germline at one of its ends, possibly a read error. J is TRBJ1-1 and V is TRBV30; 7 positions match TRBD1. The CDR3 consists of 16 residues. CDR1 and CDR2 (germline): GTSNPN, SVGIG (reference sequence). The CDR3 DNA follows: TGTGCCTGGAGTGGACAGGGATGGGGGGGGAACACTGAAGCTTCCTTT. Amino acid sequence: CAWSGQGWGGNTEASF.

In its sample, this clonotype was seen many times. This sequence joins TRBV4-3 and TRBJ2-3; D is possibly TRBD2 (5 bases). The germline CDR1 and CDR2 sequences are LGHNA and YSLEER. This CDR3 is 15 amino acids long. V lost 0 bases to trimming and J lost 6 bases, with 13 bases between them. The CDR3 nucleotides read TGCGCCAGCAGCCAAGATGGCGAGGGAAGGGATACGCAGTATTTT. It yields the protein CASSQDGEGRDTQYF.